This TCR beta chain appears in the sequencing data of a study of cytomegalovirus exposure and HLA in healthy donors (dated by TCRdb to 2016 to 2017). For context, the study as a whole: An earlier analysis of approximately 640 of the donors reported roughly 300 Gb of sequence data and around 120 million unique TCR beta sequences from about 200 million T cells. Approximately 310 gigabases of sequencing data and approximately 91 million unique TCR sequences made up an early release that covered some 640 HLA-typed donors. Of the roughly 400 genotyped donors, 81% were placed in the genetic ancestry cluster associated with self-reported Caucasian donors. The aim of the study was to test whether cataloging public T cell receptors could identify signatures of past pathogen exposure. The study used immunosequencing to profile the T cell repertoires of more than 650 subjects and linked those repertoires to cytomegalovirus serostatus. Besides the first cohort of 666 subjects, a separate validation cohort made up of about 120 different subjects was used. High-throughput TCR immunosequencing, statistical association of individual TCRs with disease status, and machine learning were combined to predict cytomegalovirus infection status. To study patterns of TCR occurrence, a later analysis re-analyzed previously published TCR beta repertoires from hundreds of donors and added high-resolution HLA genotyping. Rather than drawing on any new phenotypic data, the later analysis identified candidate immune exposures from TCR beta sequences and the way those sequences occurred across donors. In an earlier analysis of roughly 580 of the donors, high-throughput TCR beta sequencing was used to judge whether each TCR beta V gene segment behaved as functional or pseudogenic. Alongside the repertoire data, information on donor age, sex, ethnicity and CMV serostatus was compiled. In a later genetic analysis, genome-wide SNP genotypes for about 60% of the 666 donors were used, and that subset was treated as a discovery cohort. All discovery cohort repertoires had been generated on a single sequencing platform. HLA typing covered class I and class II loci at four-digit resolution. The number of donors typed differed by locus, with roughly 620-630 for A, B, C, DRB1 and DQB1, roughly 520 for DQA1, about 610 for DPA1, and roughly 450 for DPB1. Because of strong linkage in the cohort, roughly five DR-DQ haplotypes were treated as single units for association and clustering. Across approximately 420 genotyped donors of the cohort, an average of about 240,000 unique TCR beta nucleotide sequences per donor were sequenced, and roughly 20% of those sequences were non-productive. Broad study findings and their caveats: The presence/absence analyses assumed that sequencing depth was roughly uniform across donors, and that assumption may not be true. Strong co-occurrence of HLA alleles, especially DR and DQ, made assigning TCR associations to individual alleles difficult. The study gave a list of over 150 TCR beta chains associated with cytomegalovirus. The cohort was sequenced for TCR beta chains only, and without alpha or paired-chain data the features that could be detected were limited. Correlated functional status among segregating V segments might be attributable to linkage disequilibrium, but an unknown experimental factor could not be ruled out. Broadly in line with IMGT annotations, most TCR beta V segments showed up in productive rearrangements about 87% or about 30% of the time in an earlier analysis of around 600 of the donors. It was suggested by the authors that the approach could potentially be generalized to other disease states and immunological phenotypes. A later analysis reported that several top co-occurrence clusters appeared linked to parvovirus B19, influenza, CMV and Epstein-Barr virus. Because some donors lacked HLA typing at each locus, the association tests relied only on the typed subset. A further reported finding was that TCR beta sequences accurately predicted the HLA-A and HLA-B alleles for most subjects in the first cohort. In both the original and validation cohorts, the classifier was reported to diagnose cytomegalovirus status with high specificity and sensitivity. In vitro tests confirmed that a few of the cytomegalovirus-associated TCR beta chains recognize cytomegalovirus antigens. Across donors, most TCR sequences were observed very rarely, whereas some public TCRs were present in many individuals. A cluster of highly shared sequence variants was judged likely to be a technical artifact of the sequencing pipeline. Compared with equally common non-associated chains, HLA-associated TCR beta chains in a later analysis were more clonally expanded and had lower generation probabilities. In a later analysis, the rate of TCR association differed among HLA loci, with DRB1 alleles having the most associated TCRs and HLA-C alleles having the fewest. Because counts were too low, some 17 rarely observed V segments, including chromosome 9 orphons, were excluded from the earlier analysis of around 640 of the donors. Immune exposure information for the cohort was limited to CMV serostatus. In a later genetic analysis, a missense DCLRE1C variant was associated with V-gene and J-gene trimming of TCR beta chains, and the association was replicated in an independent cohort. Compared with the 666-donor mean, donors in an Asian-associated ancestry cluster had fewer N-insertions in productive TCRs, according to a later genetic analysis. The 87-base-pair reads could not distinguish some IMGT-functional V segments, including TRBV6-2 and TRBV6-3, so those segments were excluded. According to a later analysis, most CMV-associated TCR beta chains appeared to be HLA-restricted, and the HLA associations seemed to be driven largely by CMV exposure. A later analysis associated about 17,000 TCR beta sequences with specific HLA alleles at a false discovery rate of 0.05.

The library was built by means of the immunoSEQ multiplex PCR assay. The multiplex PCR relied on a mix of 60 forward primers for TCR Vbeta segments and 13 reverse primers for TCR Jbeta segments. Amplification of the CDR3 region of rearranged TCR beta genes was performed with a multiplex PCR assay on genomic DNA. Amplified TCR beta libraries were sequenced as 87-base-pair reads on the Illumina HiSeq System. The authors' pipeline ran thus. In a later analysis, 77 million or so unique TCR beta chains were counted across the roughly 700 repertoires, and roughly 9.9 million of these chains were shared by at least two donors. To remove PCR and sequencing errors, raw reads were error-corrected and collapsed into unique sequences using a nearest-neighbor algorithm that merged closely related sequences. CDR3 sequences were aligned to IMGT reference sequences to assign V, D and J gene segments. For a sequence to be retained, a match of at least six nucleotides was required to both a V gene segment and a J gene segment. A rearrangement was called productive if the CDR3 had no stop codons and remained in frame with V and J, and every other rearrangement was called non-productive. Following IMGT convention, CDR3 was defined as the stretch from the second conserved V-encoded cysteine to the conserved J-encoded phenylalanine. The earlier analysis of about 590 of the donors excluded sequences that lacked an unambiguous match to a single V gene segment. An earlier analysis of under 750 of the donors called V segments functional above 56.7% productive rearrangements and segregating when the between-donor standard deviation exceeded 5%. To diagnose cytomegalovirus status from the catalog of TCR beta chain sequences, a statistical classification framework was built. In a later analysis, V and J genes were assigned by comparing TCR nucleotide sequences against IMGT/GENE-DB human TR gene sequences. In a later analysis, CDR3 sequences and most-parsimonious VDJ recombination scenarios were assigned using the TCRdist pipeline. In a later analysis, each TCR beta chain was defined by its CDR3 amino acid sequence together with its V-gene family, and reads without a unique V-gene family were excluded. A later analysis removed roughly 590 highly shared, low-generation-probability nucleotide sequences to deal with suspected cross-contamination and a sequencing artifact. For each public chain, a later analysis derived a clonal expansion index from normalized ranks of inferred template counts within each repertoire. In a later analysis, generation probabilities were computed with a VDJ recombination model fitted to out-of-frame rearrangements, and the resulting probabilities were checked against IGoR. Hypergeometric tests were used in a later analysis to score TCR-TCR, TCR-HLA and TCR-CMV co-occurrence, with a repertoire-size bias correction applied to the TCR pairs. A later analysis estimated false discovery rates by permuting HLA or CMV assignments 20 times. In a later analysis, co-occurring TCRs were grouped using DBSCAN, and TCRdist sequence similarity was added for clustering within HLA-allele-positive subsets. Co-occurrence clustering excluded repertoires with fewer than 30,000 or more than 120,000 public chains, plus five with anomalous nucleotide sharing. Imported from immuneACCESS, the table was reduced by TCRdb to in-frame sequences with V and J called. These copies leave out some clones; in studies compared against another copy, an unresolved V gene accounts for under half, and the cause of the remainder is not known. The V and J calls and clone size come from that table; D and trimming were worked out from the DNA. This sample holds about 200,000 clones; over 75% were observed only once. In total, the top ten clones hold just under 3% of the sample.

As regards this clone: Its recognized antigen is unknown. No base-level quality is on record; no much larger clone is a single base apart.

In total, approximately 690 healthy bone marrow donors made up the cohort. All cohort members were sampled while nominally healthy, although unrecorded immune exposures were likely present. The donor was CMV seronegative and belonged to the group of around 350 seronegative cohort members. Every donor gave a peripheral blood sample, and the peripheral blood mononuclear cells from that sample were used for TCR beta sequencing. Genomic DNA was extracted from the blood cell samples with the Qiagen DNeasy Blood Extraction Kit. The germline V gene (reference sequence) sets CDR1 to MNHNY and CDR2 to SVGAGI. The CDR3, from cysteine to phenylalanine, totals 12 residues. Of the read, only the CDR3 DNA is kept; its 36 bases are in frame from base 1. At the junction V is shortened by 6 bases and J by 11 bases, with 15 bases in between.

This TCR came from a woman between 25 and 40 years old in good health and CMV-seronegative. The sequence is built from TRBV6-6 and TRBJ2-3, and perhaps TRBD2 as D gene, on 6 matching bases. The specimen sequenced was PBMCs. The CDR3 corresponds to CASSGGLSVQYF. The bases read TGTGCCAGCAGCGGAGGGTTGAGTGTGCAGTATTTT.